Reported below is one T cell receptor beta chain. The CDR3 spans 15 residues. Per the germline V gene, CDR1 is SNHLY and CDR2 is FYNNEI. Trimming removed 2 bases at V and 6 bases at J, with 11 bases between. The protocol was immunoSEQ multiplex PCR, while the TCRdb copy is restricted to in-frame clones and leaves out a portion. The data hold about 59,000 clones, with roughly 80% observed a single time. This sample was taken from a study of blood T cell repertoires in COVID-19. On the study more broadly: Donors in the United States, Italy and Spain gave samples during acute or convalescent COVID-19.

This TCR came from a man at least 80 years old with acute or convalescent COVID-19. The rearrangement links TRBV2 to TRBJ1-6, with unresolved D. The source material was peripheral blood. CDR3 amino acids: CASSESGIGNSPLHF. The CDR3 DNA reads as TGTGCCAGCAGTGAATCGGGAATTGGTAATTCACCCCTCCACTTT.